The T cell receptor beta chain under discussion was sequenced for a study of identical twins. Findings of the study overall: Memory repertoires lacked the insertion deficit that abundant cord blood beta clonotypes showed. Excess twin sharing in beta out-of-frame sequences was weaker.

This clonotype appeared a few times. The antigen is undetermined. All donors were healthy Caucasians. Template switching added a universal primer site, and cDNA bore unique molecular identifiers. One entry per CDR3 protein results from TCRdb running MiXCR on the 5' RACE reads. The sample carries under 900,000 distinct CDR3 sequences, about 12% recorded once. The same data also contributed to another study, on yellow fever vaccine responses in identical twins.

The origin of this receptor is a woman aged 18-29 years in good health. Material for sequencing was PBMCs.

CDR3 residues: CSARGGTSTYEQYF. CDR3 nucleotides: TGCAGTGCTAGAGGGGGGACTAGTACGTACGAGCAGTACTTC. This chain joins TRBV20-1 and TRBJ2-7, with 8 nucleotides matching TRBD2. The CDR3 sequence is 14 residues long. Trimming cost V 1 base and J 4 bases; bases outside gene matches: 6. Germline V gene lookup returns CDR1 DFQATT and CDR2 SNEGSKA (reference sequence).